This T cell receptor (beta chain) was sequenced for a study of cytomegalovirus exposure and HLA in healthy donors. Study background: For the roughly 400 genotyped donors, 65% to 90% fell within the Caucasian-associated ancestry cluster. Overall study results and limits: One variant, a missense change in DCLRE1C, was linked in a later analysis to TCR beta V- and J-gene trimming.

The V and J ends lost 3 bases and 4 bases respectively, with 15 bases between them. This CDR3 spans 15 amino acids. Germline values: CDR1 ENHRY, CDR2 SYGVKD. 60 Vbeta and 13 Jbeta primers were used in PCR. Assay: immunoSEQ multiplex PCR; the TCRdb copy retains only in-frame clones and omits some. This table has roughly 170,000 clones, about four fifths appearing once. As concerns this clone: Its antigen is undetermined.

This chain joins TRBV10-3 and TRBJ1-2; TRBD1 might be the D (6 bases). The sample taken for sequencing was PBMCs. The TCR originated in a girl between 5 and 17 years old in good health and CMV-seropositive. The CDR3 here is CAISDGQPEVYGYTF. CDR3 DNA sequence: TGTGCCATCAGTGATGGACAGCCCGAGGTCTATGGCTACACCTTC.